This T cell receptor (beta chain) originates from a study of beta chain features in type 1 diabetes (dated by TCRdb to the late 2010s). About the study as a whole: Patients and healthy donors did not differ in mean age, gender distribution, total cell number or subset yield. A total of approximately 110,000,000 sorted cells were examined across all samples, and a strong correlation was observed between cell number per subset and RNA yield. The study compared TCRB repertoires of sorted circulating CD4+ T cell subsets between recently diagnosed type 1 diabetes patients and matched healthy donors. Naive and central memory subsets were obtained from all 28 donors, but regulatory and stem cell-like memory subsets were isolated from only 8 patients and about 8 healthy donors. Study-level results and caveats: PCR may preferentially amplify shorter templates, but because patient and control samples were amplified and corrected together, any resulting skew would affect both groups equally. Naive, central memory and regulatory TCRB repertoires appeared more similar among patients than among healthy donors. At VDJ recombination sites, patients with type 1 diabetes made fewer insertions and deleted more nucleotides, a pattern implying thymic rearrangement abnormalities. HLA sub-analyses involved small numbers of individuals, so any influence of HLA type on TCRB rearrangement remained unresolved. Because cDNA was sequenced instead of genomic DNA, highly expressing activated cells could be over-represented, though the groups showed no difference in activation or CD3 levels. In all four CD4+ subsets, TCRB CDR3 length was moderately but significantly shorter in type 1 diabetes patients.

Each donor gave one peripheral blood draw, averaging about 120 mL, which was collected into heparinised tubes. Naive, central memory, regulatory and stem cell-like memory CD4+ T cells were sorted on a BD FACSAria II using a panel including CD45RO, CCR7, CD25, CD127, CD95 and CD27. Every sorted population had a purity above 98%. PBMCs were separated immediately by Lymphoprep density gradient centrifugation and were stained directly, without being cultured. Samples were stained and sorted in pairs, with one healthy donor and one patient per experiment, so that batch effects were minimized. The High Capacity cDNA Reverse Transcription Kit was used to reverse transcribe all of the isolated RNA, meaning that expressed TCRB transcripts were what got sequenced. Deep immunoSEQ sequencing was applied to naive, central memory and regulatory T cell samples, giving an average of approximately 3.8 million total reads per sample. Sorted cells were lysed in RLT buffer and RNA was extracted with DNase-treated RNeasy Micro or Mini kits, depending on cell number. Each cell subset was processed on its own to prevent cross-contamination, while patient and healthy donor samples were processed together. TCRB sequences were amplified from cDNA with the immunoSEQ multiplex PCR, producing 87-bp fragments spanning the CDR3 region. The amplicons were sequenced using the Illumina HiSeq platform. Under the source paper's analysis protocol: PCR bias was corrected computationally using synthetic template baselines, and reads within Hamming distance 2 were collapsed, with unmergeable singletons discarded. By aligning reads against IMGT, V, D and J genes, CDR3 length, and insertions or deletions at six rearrangement sites were assigned. Clonotype counts were normalized to sorted cell number within each subset before computing true diversity and Gini coefficients with the tcR R package. Repertoire sharing was quantified using the overlap coefficient calculated on TCRB nucleotide sequences. Out-of-frame TCRB sequences from naive cells were analyzed to stand in for the pre-selection repertoire. In its TCRdb copy, this immuneACCESS table keeps in-frame sequences only and misses some clones. Where compared with another copy, unresolved V genes explain less than half of these, and the others have no known cause. That table gives V, J and clone size, and the DNA gave D and trimming. The sample yields approximately 300,000 clones; 11% were counted once. The ten largest account for over 0.015% of the sample.

Comment on this clone: Which antigen it targets is not known. Base qualities are not at hand, and no much larger clone is one base apart.

Spanning cysteine to phenylalanine, the CDR3 consists of 16 amino acids. Only the CDR3 region is kept as DNA, spanning 48 bases read in frame from base 1. V loses 5 bases at its end and J loses 7 bases; junction bases beyond the gene matches: 12. CDR1 and CDR2, per the germline V gene, are SGHTA and FQGNSA. The TCR sequence derives from a woman aged 25 to 39 in good health. Source material: naive CD4+ T cells from blood. The cell subset or site label of this sample denotes: true naive CD4+ T cells. The rearrangement combines TRBV7-2 with TRBJ2-1, and TRBD2 aligns with 9 junction nucleotides. The CDR3 loop reads CASSPWGREGPNEQFF. The nucleotide sequence reads TGTGCCAGCAGCCCTTGGGGGCGGGAGGGCCCAAATGAGCAGTTCTTC. The full variable domain, with segments outside the CDR3 supplied by the reference TRBV7-2 and TRBJ2-1 proteins, appears as GAGVSQSPSNKVTEKGKDVELRCDPISGHTALYWYRQSLGQGLEFLIYFQGNSAPDKSGLPSDRFSAERTGGSVSTLTIQRTQQEDSAVYLCASSPWGREGPNEQFFGPGTRLTVL.